This T cell receptor (beta chain) was sequenced for a study of early T cells in non-severe SARS-CoV-2 infection. This clonotype was found a few times. V was cut by 8 bases and J by 7 bases, with 6 bases left in between. The CDR3 runs 10 residues. CDR1 is MNHEY and CDR2 is SMNVEV in the germline V gene (reference sequence). Individual cDNA molecules received unique molecular identifiers during library preparation. One entry per CDR3 protein results from TCRdb running MiXCR on the 5' RACE reads. The table has tens of thousands of distinct CDR3 sequences, 12% to 15% seen once. The receptor comes from an adult who was a healthcare worker with PCR-confirmed SARS-CoV-2 infection or an uninfected control (not recorded which). Sequenced input: whole blood. The gene calls are TRBV27 and TRBJ1-5; no definite D call. This CDR3 reads CASGFQPQHF. The CDR3 DNA follows: TGTGCCAGCGGCTTCCAGCCCCAGCATTTT.